The 9 T cell receptor beta chains below come from one sample, sequenced in a study of T-cell memory formation after mild COVID-19. TCRdb processed the 5' RACE reads anew with MiXCR; each CDR3 protein has one entry. The sample contains 300,000 to 350,000 distinct CDR3 sequences, around 19% of which appear only once. The material sequenced was PBMCs or a T cell subset sorted from them (not recorded which). The receptors here all came from a man younger than 35 who had mild COVID-19 (a few samples of this study predate the infection). Cell type and time point are not known.

This chain links TRBV20-1 with TRBJ2-1; D not resolved. The CDR3 has 12 amino acids. The ends were cut back, 7 bases at V and 9 bases at J, with 16 bases in the middle. Germline CDR1 and CDR2: DFQATT and SNEGSKA (reference sequence). The CDR3 loop reads CSGRAGDGEQFF. CDR3 bases: TGCAGTGGTCGGGCTGGCGACGGTGAGCAGTTCTTC.

V gene TRBV7-9 combines with J gene TRBJ2-3; maybe TRBD2 (7 bases). V dropped 5 bases and J dropped 4 bases, with 16 bases sitting between them. From germline, CDR1 is SEHNR and CDR2 FQNEAQ (reference sequence). The CDR3 loop spans 15 amino acids. In DNA form, the CDR3 reads TGTGCCAGCAGCCCAAGCGGGAAGGGGGCAGATACGCAGTATTTT. It encodes CASSPSGKGADTQYF.

The chain carries TRBV24-1 and TRBJ2-5; perhaps TRBD1 as D (6 bases). The CDR3 is made up of 14 amino acids. Per the germline V gene, CDR1 is KGHDR and CDR2 is SFDVKD. V was shortened by 4 bases and J by 5 bases, with 13 bases between the two germline ends. CDR3 sequence: CATSDPTGSETQYF. The CDR3 DNA reads TGTGCCACCAGTGACCCAACAGGGTCCGAGACCCAGTACTTC.

The gene calls are TRBV6-2 or TRBV6-3 and TRBJ1-2; D gene unclear. Germline V gene lookup returns CDR1 MNHEY and CDR2 SVGEGT. The V end lost 5 bases, the J end lost 4 bases, and 17 bases lay between the germline ends. This CDR3 has 15 amino acids. The CDR3 spells CASSTPERIPYGYTF. The CDR3 DNA reads TGTGCCAGCAGTACCCCGGAGAGGATTCCCTATGGCTACACCTTC.

This rearrangement joins TRBV27 to TRBJ2-1; 7 bases line up with TRBD1. Losses at the gene ends were 7 bases for V and 4 bases for J; bases not matched to a gene: 10. Looked up from germline, CDR1 is MNHEY and CDR2 is SMNVEV (reference sequence). The CDR3 loop spans 15 amino acids. DNA for the CDR3: TGTGCCAGCAAGGACAGGTTCCTTGGATACAATGAGCAGTTCTTC. It specifies CASKDRFLGYNEQFF.

Only a few counts were recorded for this clonotype. The rearrangement uses TRBV6-5 and TRBJ1-1; tentatively, D is TRBD1 (6 bases). The germline CDR1 and CDR2 sequences are MNHEY and SVGAGI. The CDR3 loop spans 15 amino acids. With 0 bases removed from V and 0 bases from J, the gap between germline ends came to 8 bases. DNA for the CDR3: TGTGCCAGCAGTTACTCGGGACATCTGAACACTGAAGCTTTCTTT. It specifies CASSYSGHLNTEAFF.

This clonotype was counted only a few times. This chain uses TRBV4-3 with TRBJ2-2, with 7 positions matching TRBD2. The V gene's germline CDR1 is LGHNA and CDR2 YSLEER. Trimming cost V 7 bases and J 2 bases; bases outside gene matches: 7. The CDR3 has 15 amino acids. CDR3: CASTPGLTNTGELFF. The DNA of the CDR3 is TGCGCCAGCACGCCGGGACTAACAAACACCGGGGAGCTGTTTTTT.

The V call is TRBV12-3 or TRBV12-4, the J call TRBJ2-7; D is unresolved. V shed 6 bases and J shed 5 bases, with 17 bases lying between them. CDR3 length: 14 residues. CDR3 DNA: TGTGCCAGCAGCCTCGCCCCCGGAGCTCACGAGCAGTACTTC. Translated: CASSLAPGAHEQYF.

The chain couples TRBV2 to TRBJ1-1; no clear D gene. The CDR3 covers 13 residues. The germline gives CDR1 SNHLY, CDR2 FYNNEI. The V end lost 0 bases, the J end lost 5 bases, and 7 bases lay between the germline ends. The DNA for the CDR3 is TGTGCCAGCAGTGAAGCGTCCTCGACTGAAGCTTTCTTT. Amino acids: CASSEASSTEAFF.